This T cell receptor beta chain is from a study of T cells in Graves' hyperthyroidism and ophthalmopathy. Study observations and caveats: Expanded thyroid clonotypes (above 0.001) were mostly also found in blood.

This CDR3 is 15 amino acids long. The V gene's germline CDR1 is SGHAT and CDR2 FQNNGV. V gave up 5 bases and J gave up 3 bases; unmatched junction bases: 9. TCR beta CDR3 region amplification was performed from RNA transcripts. Researchers ran a first-round RT-PCR on the TCR CDR3 using the HTBI primer set. TCRdb redid the calling of the multiplex PCR reads with MiXCR, one entry per CDR3 protein. The sample has approximately 620,000 distinct CDR3 sequences, roughly 15% seen once. Uncontrolled infection, other autoimmune disease, pregnancy or lactation led to exclusion. This clonotype was found many times. Its target is unknown.

Sample: blood. The source is a woman aged 40 to 49 with Graves' ophthalmopathy. The chain recombines TRBV11-2 with TRBJ2-7; 8 positions match TRBD2. The CDR3 DNA is TGTGCCAGCAGCCGTACTAGCGGCACCTACTACGAGCAGTACTTC. It codes for CASSRTSGTYYEQYF.